This T cell receptor (beta chain) emerged from a study of Ad26.COV2.S vaccination and SARS-CoV-2 variants. Treatment defined: some 20 received Ad26.COV2.S at low or high dose, single or two shots; about five received placebo; per-sample allocation not given. Samples analyzed were those drawn on day 63 after the first vaccine or placebo injection. Per the germline V gene, CDR1 is MDHEN and CDR2 is SYDVKM. The V gene lost 1 base and the J gene lost 3 bases, with 7 bases spanning the gap. This CDR3 contains 14 residues. Assay used: immunoSEQ multiplex PCR; TCRdb lists only in-frame clones, some missing. This sample has some 320,000 clones; around four fifths occur once, and the top ten carry about 2.1%. This clone was recorded once.

This receptor was identified in a person between 18 and 60 years old who received the Ad26.COV2.S COVID-19 vaccine or a placebo. The chain carries TRBV28 and TRBJ1-5; no reliable D call. Here the sequenced sample was peripheral blood, taken in a trial of Ad26.COV2.S vaccine versus placebo. CDR3 protein: CASSLFGPNQPQHF. CDR3 bases: TGTGCCAGCAGTTTATTCGGACCCAATCAGCCCCAGCATTTT.